What follows are 16 T cell receptor beta chains derived from one specimen sequenced in a study of cytomegalovirus exposure and HLA in healthy donors. The PCR was carried out with 60 Vbeta primers and 13 Jbeta primers. Clones were sequenced by immunoSEQ multiplex PCR, and TCRdb holds only the in-frame ones, with some missing. This sample has about 160,000 clones, with just over 75% found just once. What was sequenced was PBMCs. These receptors were obtained from a man aged 35 to 55 in good health and CMV-seronegative.

This clone has a handful of counts. CDR3 residues: CASSPPLAAQETQYF. CDR3 DNA sequence: TGTGCCAGCTCACCACCGCTAGCGGCTCAAGAGACCCAGTACTTC. The rearrangement links TRBV18 to TRBJ2-5; 7 bases agree with TRBD2. This CDR3 spans 15 amino acids. Germline trimming cut 0 bases from V and 2 bases from J; bases unmatched to any gene: 3. The germline V gene encodes CDR1 KGHSH and CDR2 LQKENI.

This rearrangement joins TRBV27 to TRBJ2-7, with a tentative D call TRBD1 (6 bases). In germline, CDR1 is MNHEY, CDR2 SMNVEV (reference sequence). The V gene lost 5 bases and the J gene lost 9 bases, with 11 bases spanning the gap. This CDR3 has 11 residues. Here the CDR3 DNA reads TGTGCCAGCAGTCCAGGGGACCGGCAGTACTTC. It is translated as CASSPGDRQYF.

This clone has more than one count but fewer than ten. The V gene is TRBV9, the J gene TRBJ1-1; maybe TRBD1 (5 bases). CDR1 SGDLS and CDR2 YYNGEE come from the germline V gene. V was clipped by 0 bases and J by 10 bases, with 10 bases between them. The CDR3 totals 12 residues. The CDR3 is CASSVVGGTAFF. The DNA for the CDR3 is TGTGCCAGCAGCGTAGTAGGAGGGACAGCTTTCTTT. Full variable domain (rest looked up from reference TRBV9 and TRBJ1-1): DSGVTQTPKHLITATGQRVTLRCSPRSGDLSVYWYQQSLDQGLQFLIQYYNGEERAKGNILERFSAQQFPDLHSELNLSSLELGDSALYFCASSVVGGTAFFGQGTRLTVV.

The chain recombines TRBV28 with TRBJ2-7; 7 bases agree with TRBD1. Germline CDR1 is MDHEN and CDR2 is SYDVKM. The CDR3 is 13 residues long. V lost 4 bases, J lost 4 bases, and 4 bases stayed unmatched. DNA of the CDR3: TGTGCCAGCAGTTCCGGGGACAGTTACGAGCAGTACGTC. As protein: CASSSGDSYEQYV.

The V call is TRBV28, the J call TRBJ2-5; 11 nucleotides agree with TRBD1. TRBJ2-7 explains the end of the DNA better; the J call may be wrong. This CDR3 comprises 14 residues. Per the germline V gene, CDR1 is MDHEN and CDR2 is SYDVKM. In DNA, the CDR3 is TGTGCCAGCAGGTCGGACAGGGGGCTCAACGAGCAGTACTTC. It specifies CASRSDRGLNEQYF.

This chain uses TRBV27 with TRBJ1-1; possibly TRBD1 for D (6 bases). V was trimmed by 7 bases and J by 5 bases, leaving 20 bases between them. CDR1 MNHEY and CDR2 SMNVEV come from the germline V gene (reference sequence). CDR3 length: 15 amino acids. CDR3 loop: CASKQGGGGETEAFF. The CDR3 nucleotides are TGTGCCAGCAAACAAGGGGGGGGCGGTGAAACTGAAGCTTTCTTT.

This clone was found a few times. V is TRBV5-1 and J is TRBJ2-1; TRBD2 matches 7 bases. With 4 bases clipped from V and 8 bases from J, the junction kept 15 bases outside the gene matches. This CDR3 region has 16 residues. From germline, CDR1 is SGHRS and CDR2 YFSETQ. In DNA form, the CDR3 reads TGCGCCAGCAGCCCGAGCGGGGCGGGAGTTTCCGATGAGCAGTTCTTC. Translating it yields CASSPSGAGVSDEQFF.

The V call is TRBV2, the J call TRBJ2-7, with 8 bases aligning to TRBD1. V lost 5 bases and J lost 9; bases outside the gene matches: 12. The germline V gene encodes CDR1 SNHLY and CDR2 FYNNEI. This CDR3 is 14 amino acids long. CDR3 sequence reads: CASSTSGQGVGQYV. The CDR3, as DNA: TGTGCCAGCAGTACTTCCGGACAGGGTGTGGGGCAGTACGTC.

This clone appeared a single time. The chain carries TRBV7-8 and TRBJ2-5; TRBD2 aligns across 7 bases. The end of the DNA aligns better with TRBJ2-7, so the J call may be wrong. CDR3 size: 16 residues. In germline, CDR1 is SGHVS, CDR2 FQNEAQ. The CDR3 nucleotides are TGTGCCAGCAGAGGGGAGACGGGAGGTTCCTCCTACGAGCAGTACTTC. This translates into CASRGETGGSSYEQYF.

In DNA, the CDR3 is TGTGCCAGCAGCTTTGCCGGGGTGAAGGTCGGAGAGCAGTACTTC. Translation gives CASSFAGVKVGEQYF. The chain links TRBV7-2 to TRBJ2-7, with a tentative D call TRBD2 (5 bases). Germline loops: CDR1 SGHTA, CDR2 FQGNSA. The CDR3 has 15 amino acids. V was shortened by 3 bases and J by 7 bases, with 19 bases between the two germline ends. The full variable domain, in which reference TRBV7-2 and TRBJ2-7 provide the parts outside the CDR3, is GAGVSQSPSNKVTEKGKDVELRCDPISGHTALYWYRQSLGQGLEFLIYFQGNSAPDKSGLPSDRFSAERTGGSVSTLTIQRTQQEDSAVYLCASSFAGVKVGEQYFGPGTRLTVT.

This sequence joins TRBV5-6 and TRBJ1-4; the match to TRBD1 covers 7 bases. The CDR3 extends over 14 amino acids. In germline, CDR1 is SGHDT, CDR2 YYEEEE. V was pared by 1 base and J by 4 bases, with 1 base of the junction left unmatched. In nucleotides, the CDR3 is TGTGCCAGCAGCTTGAGGGACAGTAATGAAAAACTGTTTTTT. Its translation is CASSLRDSNEKLFF. Complete variable domain (other parts from reference TRBV5-6 and TRBJ1-4): DAGVTQSPTHLIKTRGQQVTLRCSPKSGHDTVSWYQQALGQGPQFIFQYYEEEERQRGNFPDRFSGHQFPNYSSELNVNALLLGDSALYLCASSLRDSNEKLFFGSGTQLSVL.

The rearrangement links TRBV7-9 to TRBJ2-2, with TRBD2 as a possible D gene (5 bases). CDR3 length: 16 amino acids. Trimming removed 2 bases from V and 4 bases from J, with 14 bases in between. The germline V gene has CDR1 SEHNR and CDR2 FQNEAQ (reference sequence). The CDR3 bases are TGTGCCAGCAGCTTATTCAGCGGAACGATCACCGGGGAGCTGTTTTTT. It is translated as CASSLFSGTITGELFF.

The chain joins TRBV5-4 to TRBJ1-3; 8 bases match TRBD1. Germline-derived CDR1 and CDR2 are SGHNT and YYREEE (reference sequence). V lost 2 bases and J lost 4; bases outside the gene matches: 11. The CDR3 has 17 amino acids. This chain's CDR3 is CASSFTGTGAHGNTIYF. The CDR3, as DNA: TGTGCCAGCAGCTTTACCGGGACAGGAGCCCACGGAAACACCATATATTTT.

This clone occurred once. The V call is TRBV28, the J call TRBJ1-5; D possibly corresponds to TRBD1 (6 bases). CDR1 is MDHEN, CDR2 SYDVKM, per germline. The ends were cut back, 2 bases at V and 7 bases at J, with 12 bases in the middle. This CDR3 spans 14 amino acids. The CDR3 DNA is TGTGCCAGCAGTTTAGGGCAGGGGAGACAGCCCCAGCATTTT. It codes for CASSLGQGRQPQHF.

V is TRBV27 and J is TRBJ2-1, with 7 bases aligning to TRBD1. CDR1 MNHEY and CDR2 SMNVEV come from the germline V gene (reference sequence). J was trimmed by 5 bases and V by 4 bases; bases with no gene match: 14. This CDR3 has 17 residues. The CDR3 sequence is CASSSPDRPALDNEQFF. The CDR3 nucleotides read TGTGCCAGCAGTTCCCCGGACAGGCCAGCTTTGGACAATGAGCAGTTCTTC.

This chain links TRBV5-1 with TRBJ2-2; the D gene is possibly TRBD2 (6 bases). This CDR3 contains 15 residues. Trimming removed 0 bases at V and 5 bases at J, with 11 bases between. The germline V gene encodes CDR1 SGHRS and CDR2 YFSETQ. CDR3 sequence: CASSLASLATGELFF. Here the CDR3 DNA reads TGCGCCAGCAGCTTGGCCTCTCTAGCGACCGGGGAGCTGTTTTTT. The full variable domain, with the rest looked up from reference TRBV5-1 and TRBJ2-2, is KAGVTQTPRYLIKTRGQQVTLSCSPISGHRSVSWYQQTPGQGLQFLFEYFSETQRNKGNFPGRFSGRQFSNSRSEMNVSTLELGDSALYLCASSLASLATGELFFGEGSRLTVL.